This section outlines one T cell receptor beta chain sequence together with its context. The data stem from a study of cytomegalovirus exposure and HLA in healthy donors. PCR employed 60 Vbeta and 13 Jbeta primers. Repertoires were generated with immunoSEQ multiplex PCR, while TCRdb's copy carries only in-frame clones and drops some. The sample records roughly 160,000 clones, around 77% being singletons. V lost 3 bases, J lost 2 bases, and 11 bases lay in between. CDR1 and CDR2 (germline): KGHSH, LQKENI. The CDR3 spans 14 residues. The specimen sequenced was PBMCs. The receptor comes from a young man in good health and CMV-seropositive. J is TRBJ2-7 and V is TRBV18, with D maybe TRBD1 (6 bases). The DNA for the CDR3 is TGTGCCAGCTCACCCCGGGACAATACCTACGAGCAGTACTTC. Translated, it gives CASSPRDNTYEQYF.